This T cell receptor beta chain was found in a study of shared clonotypes between healthy human individuals. Study-level results: Among donors, sharing of clonotypes was expected to be affected by sequencing depth. Some naive CD4 clonotypes, 4.5% to 5.5%, turned up in common across several donors.

V lost 4 bases to trimming and J lost 4 bases, with 8 bases between them. This CDR3 is 12 amino acids long. The germline CDR1 and CDR2 sequences are SNHLY and FYNNEI. With regard to this clone: Its specificity is unknown.

In the sorted-subset replicate PCRs, around 220 ng DNA, 29,000 or so T cell genomes, was used. The assay was immunoSEQ multiplex PCR, and TCRdb's table has in-frame clones only and misses some. Counted here are millions of clones, 95% occurring once; the ten biggest clones make up around 0.13%. The source of this sequence is a young man in good health. This chain links TRBV2 with TRBJ2-7; no clear D. The sample taken for sequencing was naive CD4+ T cells sorted from blood. The subset here: CD45RA+ positively selected. The CDR3, as DNA: TGTGCCAGCAGTGTGGCACGGTACGAGCAGTACTTC. It yields the protein CASSVARYEQYF.